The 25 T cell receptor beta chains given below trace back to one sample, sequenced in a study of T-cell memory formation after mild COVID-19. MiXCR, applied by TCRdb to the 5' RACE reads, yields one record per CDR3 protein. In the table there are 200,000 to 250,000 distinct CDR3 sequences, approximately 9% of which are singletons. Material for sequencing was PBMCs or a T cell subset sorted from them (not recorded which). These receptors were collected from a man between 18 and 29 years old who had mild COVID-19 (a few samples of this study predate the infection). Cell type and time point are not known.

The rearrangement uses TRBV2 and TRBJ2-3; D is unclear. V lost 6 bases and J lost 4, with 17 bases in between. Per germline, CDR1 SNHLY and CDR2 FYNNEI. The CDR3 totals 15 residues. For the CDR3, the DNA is TGTGCCAGCAGCTTTCGCGGTCGTGATGCAGATACGCAGTATTTT. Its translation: CASSFRGRDADTQYF.

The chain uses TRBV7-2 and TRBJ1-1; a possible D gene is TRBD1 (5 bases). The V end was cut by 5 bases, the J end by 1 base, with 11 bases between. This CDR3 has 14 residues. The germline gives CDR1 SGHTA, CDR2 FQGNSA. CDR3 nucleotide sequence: TGTGCCAGCAGCGGGGGACGGACGAACACTGAAGCTTTCTTT. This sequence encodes CASSGGRTNTEAFF.

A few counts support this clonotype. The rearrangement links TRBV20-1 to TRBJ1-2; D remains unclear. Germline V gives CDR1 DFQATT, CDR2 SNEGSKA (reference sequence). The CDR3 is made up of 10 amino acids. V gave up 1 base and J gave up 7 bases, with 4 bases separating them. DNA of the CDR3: TGCAGTGCTAGAGTGGGTGGCTACACCTTC. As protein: CSARVGGYTF.

The CDR3: CASSRRLSSGNTIYF. The CDR3 DNA follows: TGTGCCAGCAGCCGTAGACTGTCCTCTGGAAACACCATATATTTT. The chain has TRBV7-2 and TRBJ1-3, with D hard to call. The CDR3 length is 15 residues. V was shortened by 5 bases and J by 0 bases, with 11 bases between the two germline ends. The germline CDR1 and CDR2 sequences are SGHTA and FQGNSA. The full variable domain, with the rest looked up from reference TRBV7-2 and TRBJ1-3, is GAGVSQSPSNKVTEKGKDVELRCDPISGHTALYWYRQSLGQGLEFLIYFQGNSAPDKSGLPSDRFSAERTGGSVSTLTIQRTQQEDSAVYLCASSRRLSSGNTIYFGEGSWLTVV.

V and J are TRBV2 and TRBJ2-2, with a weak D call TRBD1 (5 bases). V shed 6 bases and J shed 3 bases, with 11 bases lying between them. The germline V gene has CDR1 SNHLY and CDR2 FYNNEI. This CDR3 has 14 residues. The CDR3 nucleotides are TGTGCCAGCAGACAGGACATGGACACCGGGGAGCTGTTTTTT. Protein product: CASRQDMDTGELFF.

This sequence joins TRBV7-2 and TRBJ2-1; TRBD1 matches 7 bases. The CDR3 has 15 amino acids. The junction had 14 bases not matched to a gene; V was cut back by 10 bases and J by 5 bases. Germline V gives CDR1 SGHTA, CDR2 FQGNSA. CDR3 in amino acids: CATSIRQGRNNEQFF. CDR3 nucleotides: TGTGCCACCTCCATCCGACAGGGACGGAACAATGAGCAGTTCTTC.

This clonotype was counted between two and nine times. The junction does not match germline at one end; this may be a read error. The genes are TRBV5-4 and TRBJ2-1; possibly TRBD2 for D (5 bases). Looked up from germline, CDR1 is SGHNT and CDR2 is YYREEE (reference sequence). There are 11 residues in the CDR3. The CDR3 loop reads CASSLSWRTVF. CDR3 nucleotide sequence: TGTGCCAGCAGCTTGTCGTGGAGGACGGTCTTC.

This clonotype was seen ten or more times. The CDR3: CASSELGAGGYTF. The CDR3 bases are TGTGCCAGCAGCGAACTAGGCGCCGGTGGCTACACCTTC. This chain joins TRBV11-2 and TRBJ1-2; D ambiguous. The CDR3 spans 13 residues. CDR1 is SGHAT, CDR2 FQNNGV, per germline. V was clipped by 5 bases and J by 7 bases, with 14 bases between them. Together with reference TRBV11-2 and TRBJ1-2, the CDR3 gives the full variable domain: EAGVAQSPRYKIIEKRQSVAFWCNPISGHATLYWYQQILGQGPKLLIQFQNNGVVDDSQLPKDRFSAERLKGVDSTLKIQPAKLEDSAVYLCASSELGAGGYTFGSGTRLTVV.

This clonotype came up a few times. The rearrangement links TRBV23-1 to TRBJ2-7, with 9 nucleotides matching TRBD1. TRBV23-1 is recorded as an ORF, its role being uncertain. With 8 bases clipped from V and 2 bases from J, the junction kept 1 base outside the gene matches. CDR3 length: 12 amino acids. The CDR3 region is CASRDRAYEQYV. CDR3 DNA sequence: TGCGCCAGCCGGGACAGGGCCTACGAGCAGTACGTC.

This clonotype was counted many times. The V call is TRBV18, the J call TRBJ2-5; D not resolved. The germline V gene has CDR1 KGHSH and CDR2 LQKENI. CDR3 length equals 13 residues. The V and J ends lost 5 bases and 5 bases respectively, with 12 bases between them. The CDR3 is CASSRAALETQYF. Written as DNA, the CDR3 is TGTGCCAGCTCAAGAGCAGCTCTGGAGACCCAGTACTTC.

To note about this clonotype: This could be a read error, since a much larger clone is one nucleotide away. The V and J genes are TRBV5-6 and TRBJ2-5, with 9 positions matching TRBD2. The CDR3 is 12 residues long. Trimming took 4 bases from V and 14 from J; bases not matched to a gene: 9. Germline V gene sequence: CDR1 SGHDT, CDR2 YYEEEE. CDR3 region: CASSPGLAWIYF. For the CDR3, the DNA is TGTGCCAGCAGCCCTGGACTAGCGTGGATATACTTC.

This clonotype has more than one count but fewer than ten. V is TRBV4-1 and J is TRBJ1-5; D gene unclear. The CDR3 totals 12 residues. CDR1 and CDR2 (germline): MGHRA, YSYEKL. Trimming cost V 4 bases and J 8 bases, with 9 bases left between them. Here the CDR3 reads CASSLPGEPQHF. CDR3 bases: TGCGCCAGCAGCCTCCCAGGCGAGCCCCAGCATTTT.

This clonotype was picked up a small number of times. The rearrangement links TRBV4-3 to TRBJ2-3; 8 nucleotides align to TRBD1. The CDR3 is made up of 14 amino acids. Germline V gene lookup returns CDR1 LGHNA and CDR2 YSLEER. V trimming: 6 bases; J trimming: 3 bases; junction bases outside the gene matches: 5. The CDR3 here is CASRPRQGTDTQYF. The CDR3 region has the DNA TGCGCCAGCAGACCCAGACAGGGGACAGATACGCAGTATTTT.

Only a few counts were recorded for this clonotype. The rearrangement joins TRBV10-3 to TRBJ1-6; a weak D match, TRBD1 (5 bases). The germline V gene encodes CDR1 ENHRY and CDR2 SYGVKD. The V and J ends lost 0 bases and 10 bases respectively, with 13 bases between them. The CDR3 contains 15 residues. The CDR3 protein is CAISESGQGKSPLHF. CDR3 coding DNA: TGTGCCATCAGTGAGTCGGGGCAGGGAAAGTCACCCCTCCACTTT.

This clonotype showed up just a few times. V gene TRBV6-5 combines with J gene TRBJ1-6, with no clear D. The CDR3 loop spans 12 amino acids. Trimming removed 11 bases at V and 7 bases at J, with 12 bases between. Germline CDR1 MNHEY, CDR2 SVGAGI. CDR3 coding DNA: TGTGCCTCCACAACAATAAATTCACCCCTCCACTTT. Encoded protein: CASTTINSPLHF.

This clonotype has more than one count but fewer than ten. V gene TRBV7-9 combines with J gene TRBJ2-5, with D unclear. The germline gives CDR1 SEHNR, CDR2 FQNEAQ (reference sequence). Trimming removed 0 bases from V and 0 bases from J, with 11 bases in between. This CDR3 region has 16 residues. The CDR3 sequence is CASSLADLGYQETQYF. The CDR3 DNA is TGTGCCAGCAGCTTAGCTGATCTCGGCTACCAAGAGACCCAGTACTTC. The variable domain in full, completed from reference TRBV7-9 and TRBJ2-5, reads DTGVSQNPRHKITKRGQNVTFRCDPISEHNRLYWYRQTLGQGPEFLTYFQNEAQLEKSRLLSDRFSAERPKGSFSTLEIQRTEQGDSAMYLCASSLADLGYQETQYFGPGTRLLVL.

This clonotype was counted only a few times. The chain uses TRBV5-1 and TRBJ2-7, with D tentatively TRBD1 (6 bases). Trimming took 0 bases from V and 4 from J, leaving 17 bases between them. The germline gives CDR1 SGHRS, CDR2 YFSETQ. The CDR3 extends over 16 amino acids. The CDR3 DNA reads TGCGCCAGCAGCTTGGGGTCAGGGGCTAGAGTATACGAGCAGTACTTC. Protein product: CASSLGSGARVYEQYF.

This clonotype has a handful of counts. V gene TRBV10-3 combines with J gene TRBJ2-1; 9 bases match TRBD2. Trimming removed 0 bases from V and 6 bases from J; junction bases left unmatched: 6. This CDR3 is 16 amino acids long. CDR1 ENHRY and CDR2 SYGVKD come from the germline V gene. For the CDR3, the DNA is TGTGCCATCAGTGAGTCAACTGGCGGGGGGGCCAATGAGCAGTTCTTC. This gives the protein CAISESTGGGANEQFF.

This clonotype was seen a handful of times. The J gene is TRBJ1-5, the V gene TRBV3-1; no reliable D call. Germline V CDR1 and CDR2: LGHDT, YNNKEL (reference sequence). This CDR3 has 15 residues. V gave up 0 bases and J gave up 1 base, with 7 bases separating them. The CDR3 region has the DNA TGTGCCAGCAGCCAAGAGCCGGGAAGCAATCAGCCCCAGCATTTT. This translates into CASSQEPGSNQPQHF.

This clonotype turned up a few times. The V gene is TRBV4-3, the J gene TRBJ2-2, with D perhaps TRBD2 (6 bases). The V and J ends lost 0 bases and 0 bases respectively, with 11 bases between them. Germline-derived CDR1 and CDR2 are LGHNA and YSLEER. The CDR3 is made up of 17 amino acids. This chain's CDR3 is CASSQDLAVTNTGELFF. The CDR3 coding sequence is TGCGCCAGCAGCCAAGATTTAGCGGTGACGAACACCGGGGAGCTGTTTTTT.

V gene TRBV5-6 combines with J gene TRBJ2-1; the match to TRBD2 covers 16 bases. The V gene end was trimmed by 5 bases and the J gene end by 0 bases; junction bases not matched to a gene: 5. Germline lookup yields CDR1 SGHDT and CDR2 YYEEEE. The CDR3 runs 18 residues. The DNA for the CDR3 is TGTGCCAGCAGTCAGGGACTAGCGGGGGGGCCCTCCTACAATGAGCAGTTCTTC. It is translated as CASSQGLAGGPSYNEQFF.

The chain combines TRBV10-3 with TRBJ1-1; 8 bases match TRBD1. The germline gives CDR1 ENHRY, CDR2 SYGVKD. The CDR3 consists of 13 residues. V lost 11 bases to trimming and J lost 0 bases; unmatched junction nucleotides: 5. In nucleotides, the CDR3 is TGTGCCTTAACGACAGGGGTGAACACTGAAGCTTTCTTT. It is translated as CALTTGVNTEAFF.

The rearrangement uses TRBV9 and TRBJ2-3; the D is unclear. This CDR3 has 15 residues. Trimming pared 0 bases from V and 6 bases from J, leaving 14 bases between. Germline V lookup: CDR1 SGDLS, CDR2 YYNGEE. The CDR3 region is CASSVGSWGRDTQYF. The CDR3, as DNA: TGTGCCAGCAGCGTAGGTTCTTGGGGTCGGGATACGCAGTATTTT.

CDR3 bases: TGCAGTGCCCCACACCAGGTGTACGAGCAGTACGTC. It translates to CSAPHQVYEQYV. This sequence joins TRBV20-1 and TRBJ2-7, with unresolved D. The CDR3 has 12 amino acids. Deletions cut 6 bases from V and 4 bases from J, with 13 bases between. Germline values: CDR1 DFQATT, CDR2 SNEGSKA (reference sequence).

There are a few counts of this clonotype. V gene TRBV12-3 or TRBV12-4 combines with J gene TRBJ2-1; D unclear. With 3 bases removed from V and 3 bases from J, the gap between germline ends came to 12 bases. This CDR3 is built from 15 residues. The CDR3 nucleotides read TGTGCCAGCAGTTTGAGCCCCCTGGACTACAATGAGCAGTTCTTC. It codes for CASSLSPLDYNEQFF.